This T cell receptor (beta chain) emerged from a study of radiation and T cells in renal cell carcinoma. Study conclusions and caveats: Top tumor clonotypes rose in blood 2 weeks post-radiation, then contracted.

Points on this clone: Antigen: not known.

Stated time point: blood 4 weeks post-SBRT, at nephrectomy. Documented treatment: 15 Gy SBRT to primary tumor, nephrectomy 4 weeks later. Nephrectomy followed 15 Gy stereotactic body radiation by 4 weeks. The tumor was a clear cell renal cell carcinoma. TCRdb keeps only in-frame clones here, not all; method: immunoSEQ multiplex PCR. The table includes about 43,000 clones, roughly 80% detected once. The sequence was obtained from a woman aged 70-85 years with renal cell carcinoma. Source: blood, taken from a patient whose treatment included radiotherapy and nephrectomy.

Here the CDR3 reads CASSKKTGASYGYTF. The CDR3 nucleotides are TGTGCCAGCAGTAAAAAGACAGGGGCCAGTTATGGCTACACCTTC. This chain joins TRBV2 and TRBJ1-2, with 8 positions matching TRBD1. Looked up from germline, CDR1 is SNHLY and CDR2 is FYNNEI. V shed 5 bases, J shed 5 bases, and the junction held 10 bases outside the gene matches. This CDR3 has 15 residues.